The entry below describes one TCR beta chain. The source of the sample is a study of OX40 agonist ivuxolimab in advanced cancers. Study overall: The patients got ivuxolimab, which is an agonistic anti-OX40 (CD134) antibody.

CDR1 and CDR2 (germline): SGHRS, YFSETQ. The CDR3 spans 16 residues. The V end was cut by 3 bases, the J end by 5 bases, with 18 bases between. The table came from immunoSEQ multiplex PCR; TCRdb's copy has only in-frame clones and leaves some out. The data hold 60,000 to 95,000 clones, with about 85% observed a single time. The sample was CD4+ or CD8+ T cells sorted from blood, taken in a trial of the OX40 agonist ivuxolimab. The receptor's source is an adult with an advanced solid tumor such as melanoma, head and neck, liver or kidney cancer. The rearrangement joins TRBV5-1 to TRBJ2-1; no clear D. CDR3 loop: CASSSRGDFGNNEQFF. Written as DNA, the CDR3 is TGCGCCAGCAGCTCTAGAGGCGACTTCGGAAACAATGAGCAGTTCTTC.